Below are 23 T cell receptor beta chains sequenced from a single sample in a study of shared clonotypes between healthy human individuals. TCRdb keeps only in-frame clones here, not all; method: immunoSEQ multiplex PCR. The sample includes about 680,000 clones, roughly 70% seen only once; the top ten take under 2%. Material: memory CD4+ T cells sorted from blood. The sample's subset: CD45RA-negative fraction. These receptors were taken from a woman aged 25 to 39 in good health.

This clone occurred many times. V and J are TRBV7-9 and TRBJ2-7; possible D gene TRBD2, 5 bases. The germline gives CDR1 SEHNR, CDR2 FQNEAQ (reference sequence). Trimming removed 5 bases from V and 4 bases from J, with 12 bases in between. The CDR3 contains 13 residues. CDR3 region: CASSLDWTYEQYF. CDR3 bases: TGTGCCAGCAGCCTCGACTGGACTTACGAGCAGTACTTC.

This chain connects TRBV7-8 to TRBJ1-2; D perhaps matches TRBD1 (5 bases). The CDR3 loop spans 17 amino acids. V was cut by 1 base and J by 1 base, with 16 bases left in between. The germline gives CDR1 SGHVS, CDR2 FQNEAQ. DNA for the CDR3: TGTGCCAGCAGCTTAGTCCAGGGCCGGGGTGTTAACTATGGCTACACCTTC. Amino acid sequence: CASSLVQGRGVNYGYTF. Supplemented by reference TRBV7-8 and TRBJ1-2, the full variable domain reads GAGVSQSPRYKVAKRGQDVALRCDPISGHVSLFWYQQALGQGPEFLTYFQNEAQLDKSGLPSDRFFAERPEGSVSTLKIQRTQQEDSAVYLCASSLVQGRGVNYGYTFGSGTRLTVV.

The CDR3 region is CASSLAFGRERPSVFF. CDR3 in DNA: TGTGCCAGCAGCTTGGCGTTCGGGCGGGAGAGACCAAGTGTGTTCTTC. The chain carries TRBV5-4 and TRBJ2-1; 7 bases are shared with TRBD2. V gave up 0 bases and J gave up 15 bases; unmatched junction bases: 18. From germline, CDR1 is SGHNT and CDR2 YYREEE (reference sequence). CDR3 length: 16 amino acids.

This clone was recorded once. CDR3 coding DNA: TGTGCCAGCAGCAGGATGGCCCAAAACATTCAGTACTTC. Amino acids: CASSRMAQNIQYF. The chain combines TRBV28 with TRBJ2-4; no definite D call. The V and J ends lost 6 bases and 5 bases respectively, with 11 bases between them. Germline lookup yields CDR1 MDHEN and CDR2 SYDVKM. The CDR3 consists of 13 residues.

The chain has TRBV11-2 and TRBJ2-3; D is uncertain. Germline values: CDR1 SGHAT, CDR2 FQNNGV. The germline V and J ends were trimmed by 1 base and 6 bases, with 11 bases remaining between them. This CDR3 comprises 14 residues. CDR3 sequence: CASSLGLSVDTQYF. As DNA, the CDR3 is TGTGCCAGCAGCTTAGGTTTAAGCGTGGATACGCAGTATTTT.

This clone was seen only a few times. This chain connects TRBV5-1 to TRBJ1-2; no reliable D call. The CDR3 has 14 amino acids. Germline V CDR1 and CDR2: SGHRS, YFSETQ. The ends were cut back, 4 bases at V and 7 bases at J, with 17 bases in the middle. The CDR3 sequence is CASSRTGLEGGYTF. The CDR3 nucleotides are TGCGCCAGCAGCCGGACGGGCCTTGAGGGTGGCTACACCTTC. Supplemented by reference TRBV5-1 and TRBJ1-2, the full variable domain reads KAGVTQTPRYLIKTRGQQVTLSCSPISGHRSVSWYQQTPGQGLQFLFEYFSETQRNKGNFPGRFSGRQFSNSRSEMNVSTLELGDSALYLCASSRTGLEGGYTFGSGTRLTVV.

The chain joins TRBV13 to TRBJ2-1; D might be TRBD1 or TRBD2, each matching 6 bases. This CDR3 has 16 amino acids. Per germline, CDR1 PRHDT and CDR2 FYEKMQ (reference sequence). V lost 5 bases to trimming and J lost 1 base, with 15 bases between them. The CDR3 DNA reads TGTGCCAGCAGCCAACTAGCAGGGGCATCCTACAATGAGCAGTTCTTC. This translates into CASSQLAGASYNEQFF.

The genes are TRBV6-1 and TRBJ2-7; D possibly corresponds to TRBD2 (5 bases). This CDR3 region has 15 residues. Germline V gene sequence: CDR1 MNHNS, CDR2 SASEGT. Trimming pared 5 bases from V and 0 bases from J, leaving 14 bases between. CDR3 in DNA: TGTGCCAGCAGTCTAGCCCTTTGGAGCTCCTACGAGCAGTACTTC. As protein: CASSLALWSSYEQYF.

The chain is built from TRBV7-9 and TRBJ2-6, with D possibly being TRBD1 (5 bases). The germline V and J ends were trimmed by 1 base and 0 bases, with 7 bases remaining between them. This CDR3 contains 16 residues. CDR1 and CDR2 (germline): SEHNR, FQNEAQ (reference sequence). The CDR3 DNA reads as TGTGCCAGCAGCTTAGGACAGAGCTCTGGGGCCAACGTCCTGACTTTC. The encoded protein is CASSLGQSSGANVLTF.

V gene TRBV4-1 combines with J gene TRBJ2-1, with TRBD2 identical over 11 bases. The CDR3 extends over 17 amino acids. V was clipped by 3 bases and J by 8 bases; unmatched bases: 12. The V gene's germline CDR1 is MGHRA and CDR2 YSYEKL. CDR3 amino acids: CASSHPPISGRVDEQFF. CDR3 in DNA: TGCGCCAGCAGCCACCCCCCGATTAGCGGGAGGGTAGATGAGCAGTTCTTC.

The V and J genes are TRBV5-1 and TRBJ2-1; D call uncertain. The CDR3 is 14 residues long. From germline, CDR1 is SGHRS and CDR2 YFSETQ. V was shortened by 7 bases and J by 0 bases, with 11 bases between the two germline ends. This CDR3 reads CASCRDSSYNEQFF. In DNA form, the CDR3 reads TGCGCCAGCTGCCGTGATAGCTCCTACAATGAGCAGTTCTTC.

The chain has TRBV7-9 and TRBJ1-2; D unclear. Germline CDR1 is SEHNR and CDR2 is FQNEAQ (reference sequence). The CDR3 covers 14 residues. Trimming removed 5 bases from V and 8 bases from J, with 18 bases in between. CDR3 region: CASSLTALNDGYTF. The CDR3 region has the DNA TGTGCCAGCAGCCTAACAGCGTTAAACGACGGCTACACCTTC.

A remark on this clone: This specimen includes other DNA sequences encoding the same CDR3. This chain's CDR3 is CASSSTGSNQPQHF. The CDR3, as DNA: TGTGCCAGCAGTTCGACAGGGAGCAATCAGCCCCAGCATTTT. The V and J genes are TRBV28 and TRBJ1-5, with 7 nucleotides matching TRBD1. The germline gives CDR1 MDHEN, CDR2 SYDVKM. V dropped 4 bases and J dropped 1; count of bases not matched to a gene: 1. The CDR3 loop spans 14 amino acids.

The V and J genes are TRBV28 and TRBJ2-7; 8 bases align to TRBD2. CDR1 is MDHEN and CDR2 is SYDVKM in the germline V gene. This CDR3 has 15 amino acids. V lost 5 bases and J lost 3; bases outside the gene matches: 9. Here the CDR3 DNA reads TGTGCCAGCAGTCCTAGCGGGTGGGTAGTCTACGAGCAGTACTTC. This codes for CASSPSGWVVYEQYF.

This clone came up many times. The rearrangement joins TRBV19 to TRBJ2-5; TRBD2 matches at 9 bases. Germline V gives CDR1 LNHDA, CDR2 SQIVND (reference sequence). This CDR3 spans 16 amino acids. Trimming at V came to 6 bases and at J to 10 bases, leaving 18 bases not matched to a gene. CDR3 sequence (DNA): TGTGCCAGTAGCCCCTGGGGGAGTTACCCTAGCGGGGACCAGTACTTC. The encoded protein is CASSPWGSYPSGDQYF.

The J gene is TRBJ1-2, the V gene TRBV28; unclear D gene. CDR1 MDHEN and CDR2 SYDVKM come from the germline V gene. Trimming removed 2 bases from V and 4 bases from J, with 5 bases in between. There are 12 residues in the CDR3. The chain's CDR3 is CASSLQAYGYTF. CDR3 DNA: TGTGCCAGCAGTTTACAGGCCTATGGCTACACCTTC.

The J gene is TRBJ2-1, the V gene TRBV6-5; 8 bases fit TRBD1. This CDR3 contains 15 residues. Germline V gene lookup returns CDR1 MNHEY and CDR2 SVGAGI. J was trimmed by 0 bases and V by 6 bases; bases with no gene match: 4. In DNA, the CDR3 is TGTGCCAGCAGCCGGACAGGGACCTCCTACAATGAGCAGTTCTTC. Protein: CASSRTGTSYNEQFF.

In nucleotides, the CDR3 is TGCGCCAGCAGCCAAGTCCCCGAGACAGAACTGTTTTTT. This gives the protein CASSQVPETELFF. The chain combines TRBV4-1 with TRBJ1-4, with D perhaps TRBD1 (5 bases). V gave up 1 base and J gave up 12 bases, with 12 bases separating them. Germline CDR1 MGHRA, CDR2 YSYEKL. This CDR3 region has 13 residues.

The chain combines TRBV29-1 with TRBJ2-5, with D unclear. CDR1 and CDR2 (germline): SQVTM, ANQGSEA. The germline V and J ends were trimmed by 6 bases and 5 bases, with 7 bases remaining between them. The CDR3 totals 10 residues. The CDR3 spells CSVKWETQYF. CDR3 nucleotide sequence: TGCAGCGTCAAGTGGGAGACCCAGTACTTC.

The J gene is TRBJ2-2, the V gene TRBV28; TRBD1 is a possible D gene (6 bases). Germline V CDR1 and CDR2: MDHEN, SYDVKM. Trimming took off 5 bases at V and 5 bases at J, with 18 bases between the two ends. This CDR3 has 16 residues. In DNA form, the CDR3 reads TGTGCCAGCAGTCCGCGACAGGCCCTGGGGACCGGGGAGCTGTTTTTT. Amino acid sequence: CASSPRQALGTGELFF.

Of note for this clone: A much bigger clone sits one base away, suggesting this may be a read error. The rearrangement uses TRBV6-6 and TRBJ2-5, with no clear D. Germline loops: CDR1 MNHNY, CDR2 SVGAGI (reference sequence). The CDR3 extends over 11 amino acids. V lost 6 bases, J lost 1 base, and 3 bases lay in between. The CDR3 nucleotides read TGTGCCAGCAGCCTCCAAGAGACCCAGTACTTC. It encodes CASSLQETQYF.

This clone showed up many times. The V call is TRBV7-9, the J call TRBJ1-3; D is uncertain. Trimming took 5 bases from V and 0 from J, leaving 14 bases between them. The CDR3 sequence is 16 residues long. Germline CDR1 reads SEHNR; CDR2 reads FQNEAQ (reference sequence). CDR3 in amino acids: CASSVSERISGNTIYF. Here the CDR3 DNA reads TGTGCCAGCAGCGTTTCGGAACGAATCTCTGGAAACACCATATATTTT.

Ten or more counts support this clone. CDR3 loop: CASSEAGMNTGELFF. The CDR3 nucleotides are TGTGCCAGCAGTGAAGCGGGAATGAACACCGGGGAGCTGTTTTTT. This chain links TRBV6-1 with TRBJ2-2; D ambiguous. The V end lost 0 bases, the J end lost 1 base, and 6 bases lay between the germline ends. This CDR3 spans 15 amino acids. Germline V gene data show CDR1 as MNHNS and CDR2 as SASEGT.